This is a list of T cell receptor beta chains from one sample in a study of blood T cell repertoires in COVID-19. The repertoire was sequenced with immunoSEQ multiplex PCR; TCRdb's copy has only in-frame clones and lacks some. Of about 120,000 clones in the sample, roughly 80% are singletons; the top ten hold 1.5% to 1.9%. What was sequenced was peripheral blood. Receptors originate from a man aged 45-60 years with acute or convalescent COVID-19. The CDR3 runs from the conserved cysteine through the conserved F or W. D genes are given only for firm matches. Only part of the rows carry a size: once, few, many, or a class if the clone is expanded.

CDR3nt | CDR3aa | abundance | d_gene | j_gene | v_gene
TGTGCCAGCAGCCGTCCGGGACAGGGACGGGATCAGCCCCAGCATTTT | CASSRPGQGRDQPQHF | NA | TRBD1 | TRBJ1-5 | TRBV16
TGCGCCAGCAGAACCTTGGGGGGCGAGCAGTACTTC | CASRTLGGEQYF | few | NA | TRBJ2-7 | TRBV10-2
TGTGCCAGCAGTGAATCAGGGAAGGGAGGCTACACCTTC | CASSESGKGGYTF | once | NA | TRBJ1-2 | TRBV6-1
TGTGCCAGCTCACCCCGGGGAGGGCCAAATGAAAAACTGTTTTTT | CASSPRGGPNEKLFF | once | NA | TRBJ1-4 | TRBV18
TGTGCCAGCAGCCAGACTACCGGGACAGGGTATTCACCCCTCCACTTT | CASSQTTGTGYSPLHF | NA | TRBD1 | TRBJ1-6 | TRBV3-1/TRBV3-2
TGTGCCAGCAGCTTAGATCCCCCAGGGCAATCCTACAATGAGCAGTTCTTC | CASSLDPPGQSYNEQFF | NA | NA | TRBJ2-1 | TRBV11-2
TGTGCCAGCAGTGCCACAGGGATTGGCAATCAGCCCCAGCATTTT | CASSATGIGNQPQHF | NA | NA | TRBJ1-5 | TRBV28
TGTGCCAGCACCGCCGACAGGGTGGGAAATCAGCCCCAGCATTTT | CASTADRVGNQPQHF | once | TRBD1 | TRBJ1-5 | TRBV6-5
TGTGCCAGCAGTGAAGTGACATATGGCTACACCTTC | CASSEVTYGYTF | NA | NA | TRBJ1-2 | TRBV6-1
TGTGCCGCTTCGGGACAGGAGAATTCACCCCTCCACTTT | CAASGQENSPLHF | NA | TRBD1 | TRBJ1-6 | TRBV30
TGTGCCTGGAGTGATTGGACTAGCGGGCTCACAGATACGCAGTATTTT | CAWSDWTSGLTDTQYF | NA | TRBD2 | TRBJ2-3 | TRBV30
TGTGCCAGCAGCTTAGACGGGGGGAGCTCCTACAATGAGCAGTTCTTC | CASSLDGGSSYNEQFF | NA | TRBD2 | TRBJ2-1 | TRBV13
TGTGCCAGCAGTTCAGGGATTAACACTGAAGCTTTCTTT | CASSSGINTEAFF | NA | NA | TRBJ1-1 | TRBV6-5
TGTGCCAGCAGCTTGGCAACGGGTAATGAAAAACTGTTTTTT | CASSLATGNEKLFF | NA | NA | TRBJ1-4 | TRBV5-4
TGTGCCAGTAGTATCCGGCCCAACAGGTTTAATGAAAAACTGTTTTTT | CASSIRPNRFNEKLFF | NA | NA | TRBJ1-4 | TRBV19
TGTGCCAGCAGGATTTCAGGGGGCTGGCAGCCCCAGCATTTT | CASRISGGWQPQHF | NA | TRBD1 | TRBJ1-5 | TRBV28
TGTGCCAGTAGTATGGCAGGGGAGCTGTTTTTT | CASSMAGELFF | NA | NA | TRBJ2-2 | TRBV19
TGTGCCAGCAGCGTAGACTCCAACGGCTACGAGCAGTACTTC | CASSVDSNGYEQYF | few | NA | TRBJ2-7 | TRBV9
TGTGCCAGCAGCCAAGGAGCGGAGACCCAGTACTTC | CASSQGAETQYF | NA | NA | TRBJ2-5 | TRBV3-1/TRBV3-2
TGTGCCAGCAGTGGACAGGGACTCACAGATACGCAGTATTTT | CASSGQGLTDTQYF | NA | TRBD1 | TRBJ2-3 | TRBV7-3
TGTGCCAGCTCACCGAGGACTAGCGGGGGGGCCAATGAGCAGTTCTTC | CASSPRTSGGANEQFF | NA | TRBD2 | TRBJ2-1 | TRBV18
TGCGCCAGCAGCTTGGAAGCGGGGCTTCGCACAGATACGCAGTATTTT | CASSLEAGLRTDTQYF | NA | TRBD2 | TRBJ2-3 | TRBV5-1
TGTGCCAGCAGCGTAGATCCGGCAGCGGGACAAGAGACCCAGTACTTC | CASSVDPAAGQETQYF | few | TRBD2 | TRBJ2-5 | TRBV9
TGTGCCAGCAGCGTAGAGGAACAGACGCTAGAGACCCAGTACTTC | CASSVEEQTLETQYF | NA | NA | TRBJ2-5 | TRBV9
TGTGCCAGTAGTAGACAGTCAGATACGCAGTATTTT | CASSRQSDTQYF | NA | NA | TRBJ2-3 | TRBV19
TGTGCCAGTAGCTGGACAGGGCTGGGCTACACCTTC | CASSWTGLGYTF | once | TRBD1 | TRBJ1-2 | TRBV19
TGCGCCAGCAGCAAAGGTCAGGGTTCTAGCACAGATACGCAGTATTTT | CASSKGQGSSTDTQYF | NA | NA | TRBJ2-3 | TRBV4-1
TGCAGCGTGAGGACAGGGGTGAGCACTGAAGCTTTCTTT | CSVRTGVSTEAFF | NA | TRBD1 | TRBJ1-1 | TRBV29-1
TGCAGCGTTGACGAAGACAGGGTCTATGGCTACACCTTC | CSVDEDRVYGYTF | NA | TRBD1 | TRBJ1-2 | TRBV29-1
TGTGCCTCCAGCTCCTACGAGCAGTACTTC | CASSSYEQYF | NA | NA | TRBJ2-7 | TRBV2
TGTGCCAGCAGCTTGTCGGGGTTGTACAATGAGCAGTTCTTC | CASSLSGLYNEQFF | NA | NA | TRBJ2-1 | TRBV11-2
TGTGCCAGTAGGTCCAGGGGGGGACAGGGGATCCAGCCCCAGCATTTT | CASRSRGGQGIQPQHF | NA | TRBD1 | TRBJ1-5 | TRBV19
TGTGCTAGTGGAGCGAATCAGCCCCAGCATTTT | CASGANQPQHF | NA | NA | TRBJ1-5 | TRBV12-5